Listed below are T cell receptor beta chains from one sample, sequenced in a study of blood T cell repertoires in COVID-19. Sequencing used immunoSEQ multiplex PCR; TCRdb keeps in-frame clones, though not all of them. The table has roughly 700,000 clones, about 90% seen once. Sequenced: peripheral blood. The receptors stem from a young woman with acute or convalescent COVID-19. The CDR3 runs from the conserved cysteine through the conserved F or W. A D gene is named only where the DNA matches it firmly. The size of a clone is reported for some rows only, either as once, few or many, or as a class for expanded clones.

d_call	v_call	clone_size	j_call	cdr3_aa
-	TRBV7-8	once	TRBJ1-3	CASSLALLGSSGNTIYF
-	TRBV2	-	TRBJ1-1	CASTLGPEGYTEAFF
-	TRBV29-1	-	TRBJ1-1	CSVGAEGTEAFF
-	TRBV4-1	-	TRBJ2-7	CASSQVAGILHHEQYF
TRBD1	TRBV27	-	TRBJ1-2	CASSLYGQGSSGYTF
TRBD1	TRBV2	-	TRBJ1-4	CASTGQGTNEKLFF
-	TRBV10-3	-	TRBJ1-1	CAISESRTGAGSDTEAFF
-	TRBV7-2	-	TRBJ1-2	CASSFVPGEPGGYTF
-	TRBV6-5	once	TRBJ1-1	CASSLVTRGDTEAFF
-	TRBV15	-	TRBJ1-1	CATSRVTSGGF
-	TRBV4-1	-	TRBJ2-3	CASSLPTDRYTDTQYF
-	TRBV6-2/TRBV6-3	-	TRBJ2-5	CASSYGGSQETQYF
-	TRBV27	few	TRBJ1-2	CASSFAPGSYGYTF
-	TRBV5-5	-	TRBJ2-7	CASSLLAGGSSYEQYF
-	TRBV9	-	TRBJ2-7	CASSVAGRDDYEQYF
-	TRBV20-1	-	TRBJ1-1	CSASSGNTEAFF
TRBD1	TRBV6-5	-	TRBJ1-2	CATRGQLSYGYTF
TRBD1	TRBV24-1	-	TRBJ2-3	CATSDRQGRLTQYF
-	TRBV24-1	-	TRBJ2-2	CATSDITGGTGELFF
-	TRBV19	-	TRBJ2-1	CASQGTRSYNEQFF
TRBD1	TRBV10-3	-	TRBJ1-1	CAITRQGGNTEAFF
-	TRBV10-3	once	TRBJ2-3	CAISERDGRSDTQYF
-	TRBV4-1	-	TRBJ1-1	CASSQDWNTEAFF
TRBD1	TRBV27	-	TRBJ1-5	CASSLTGGGQPQHF
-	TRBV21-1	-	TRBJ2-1	CASSGRQTYSYNEQFF
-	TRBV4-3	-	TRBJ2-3	CASSQDFAGAPTDTQYF
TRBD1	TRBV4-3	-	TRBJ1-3	CASSPGTGLHTIYF
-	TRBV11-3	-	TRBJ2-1	CASSPKDFPYNEQFF
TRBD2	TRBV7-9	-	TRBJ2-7	CASSLAPRGAYEQYF
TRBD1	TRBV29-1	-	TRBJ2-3	CSVIYRGLGTDTQYF
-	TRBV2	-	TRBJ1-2	CASTPTGIGYTF
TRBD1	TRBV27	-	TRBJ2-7	CASSTGTGPYEQYF
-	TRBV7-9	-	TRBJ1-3	CATEQRNTIYF
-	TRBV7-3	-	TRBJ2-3	CASSLLPGRGTDTQYF
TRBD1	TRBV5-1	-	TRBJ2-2	CASSSGQGMTGELFF
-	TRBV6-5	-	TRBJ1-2	CASSYPLYGYTF
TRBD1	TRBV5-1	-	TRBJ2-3	CASSPWKQGARTDTQYF
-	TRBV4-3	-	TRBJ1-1	CASSQYLNTEAFF
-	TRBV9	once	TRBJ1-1	CASSPRDRNTEAFF